This T cell receptor (beta chain) is drawn from a study of blood T cell repertoires in COVID-19. Source study methods: Amplification of reference gene primers was used by the study to estimate nucleated cell counts. Data came from immunoSEQ multiplex PCR; TCRdb stores just in-frame clones and leaves some out. For V, J and clone size, that table is used; D and trimming come from the DNA. Seen here are 95,000 to 150,000 clones, about nine tenths observed once, and the top ten hold approximately 4.3%. This clone has a single count. This CDR3 comprises 13 residues. Looked up from germline, CDR1 is SNHLY and CDR2 is FYNNEI. Trimming pared 1 base from V and 3 bases from J, leaving 6 bases between.

The clonotype comes from a man aged 35 to 55 with acute or convalescent COVID-19. The chain combines TRBV2 with TRBJ1-2; D is unresolved. Sequencing input: peripheral blood. This CDR3 is CASSEGGYYGYTF. As DNA, the CDR3 is TGTGCCAGCAGTGAAGGCGGGTACTATGGCTACACCTTC.